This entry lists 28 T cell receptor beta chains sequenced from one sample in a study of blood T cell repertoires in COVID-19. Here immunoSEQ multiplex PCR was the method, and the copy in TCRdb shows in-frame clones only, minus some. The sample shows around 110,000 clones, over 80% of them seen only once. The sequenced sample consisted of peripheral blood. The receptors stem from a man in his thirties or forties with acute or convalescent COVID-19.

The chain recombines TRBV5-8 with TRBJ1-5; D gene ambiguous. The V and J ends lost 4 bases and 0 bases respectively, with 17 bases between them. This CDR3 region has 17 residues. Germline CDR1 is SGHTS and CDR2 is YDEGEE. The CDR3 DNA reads TGTGCCAGCAGCGCAACGGGAGGCACAAATAGCAATCAGCCCCAGCATTTT. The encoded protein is CASSATGGTNSNQPQHF.

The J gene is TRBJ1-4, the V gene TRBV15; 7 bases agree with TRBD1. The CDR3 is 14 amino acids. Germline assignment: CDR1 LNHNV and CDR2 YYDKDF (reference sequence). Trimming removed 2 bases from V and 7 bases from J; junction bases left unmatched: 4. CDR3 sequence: CATSRMQGGEKLFF. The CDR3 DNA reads TGTGCCACCAGCAGAATGCAGGGGGGTGAAAAACTGTTTTTT.

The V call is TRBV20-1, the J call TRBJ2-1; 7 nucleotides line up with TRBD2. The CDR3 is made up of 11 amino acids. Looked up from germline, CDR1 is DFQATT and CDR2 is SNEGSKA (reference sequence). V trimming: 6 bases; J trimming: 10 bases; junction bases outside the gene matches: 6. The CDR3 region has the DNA TGCAGTGCCATGACTAGCTGGGAGCAGTTCTTC. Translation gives CSAMTSWEQFF.

In DNA, the CDR3 is TGTGCCAGTAGTAGGGCCTTAAATGAAAAACTGTTTTTT. Encoded protein: CASSRALNEKLFF. This chain connects TRBV19 to TRBJ1-4; no definite D call. Germline lookup yields CDR1 LNHDA and CDR2 SQIVND (reference sequence). The CDR3 has 13 residues. V lost 4 bases to trimming and J lost 5 bases, with 8 bases between them.

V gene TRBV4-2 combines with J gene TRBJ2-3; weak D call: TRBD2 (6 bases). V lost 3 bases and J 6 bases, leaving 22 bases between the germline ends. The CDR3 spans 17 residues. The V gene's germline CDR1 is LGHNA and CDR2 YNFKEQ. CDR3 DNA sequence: TGTGCCAGCAGCCAGCACAATCCGGGGGTGGGCTTTGATACGCAGTATTTT. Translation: CASSQHNPGVGFDTQYF.

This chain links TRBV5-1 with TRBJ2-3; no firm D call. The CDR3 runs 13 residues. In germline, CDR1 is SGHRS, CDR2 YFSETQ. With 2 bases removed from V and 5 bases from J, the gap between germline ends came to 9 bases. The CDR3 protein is CASSFGEEDTQYF. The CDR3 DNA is TGCGCCAGCAGCTTTGGCGAGGAAGATACGCAGTATTTT.

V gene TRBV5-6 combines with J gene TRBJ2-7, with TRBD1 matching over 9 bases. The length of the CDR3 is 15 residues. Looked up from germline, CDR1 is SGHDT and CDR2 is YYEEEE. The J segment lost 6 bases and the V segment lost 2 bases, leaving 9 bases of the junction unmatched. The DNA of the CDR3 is TGTGCCAGCAGCTTAACGGGACAGGGTTCAGGCGAGCAGTACTTC. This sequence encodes CASSLTGQGSGEQYF. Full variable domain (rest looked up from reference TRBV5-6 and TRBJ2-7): DAGVTQSPTHLIKTRGQQVTLRCSPKSGHDTVSWYQQALGQGPQFIFQYYEEEERQRGNFPDRFSGHQFPNYSSELNVNALLLGDSALYLCASSLTGQGSGEQYFGPGTRLTVT.

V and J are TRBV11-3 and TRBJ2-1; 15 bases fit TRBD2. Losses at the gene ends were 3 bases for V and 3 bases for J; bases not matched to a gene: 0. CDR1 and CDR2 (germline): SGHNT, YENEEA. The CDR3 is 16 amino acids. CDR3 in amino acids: CASSLGLAGGYNEQFF. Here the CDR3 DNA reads TGTGCCAGCAGCTTGGGACTAGCGGGAGGCTACAATGAGCAGTTCTTC.

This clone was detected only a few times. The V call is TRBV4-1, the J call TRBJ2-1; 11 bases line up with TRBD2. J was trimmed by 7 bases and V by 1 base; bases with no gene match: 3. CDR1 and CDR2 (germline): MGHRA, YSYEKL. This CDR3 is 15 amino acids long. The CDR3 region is CASSQGLAGHNEQFF. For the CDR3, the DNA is TGCGCCAGCAGCCAAGGACTAGCGGGACATAATGAGCAGTTCTTC.

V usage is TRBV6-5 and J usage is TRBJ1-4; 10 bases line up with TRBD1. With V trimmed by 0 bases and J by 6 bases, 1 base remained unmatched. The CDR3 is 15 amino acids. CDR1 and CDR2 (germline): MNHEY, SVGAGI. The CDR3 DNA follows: TGTGCCAGCAGTTACTCCGGGACAGGGGATGAAAAACTGTTTTTT. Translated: CASSYSGTGDEKLFF.

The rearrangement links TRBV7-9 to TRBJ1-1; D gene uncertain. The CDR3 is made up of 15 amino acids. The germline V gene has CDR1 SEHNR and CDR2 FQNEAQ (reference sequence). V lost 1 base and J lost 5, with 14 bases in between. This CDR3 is CASSLGPTGGTEAFF. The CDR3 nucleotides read TGTGCCAGCAGCTTAGGCCCGACGGGAGGGACTGAAGCTTTCTTT.

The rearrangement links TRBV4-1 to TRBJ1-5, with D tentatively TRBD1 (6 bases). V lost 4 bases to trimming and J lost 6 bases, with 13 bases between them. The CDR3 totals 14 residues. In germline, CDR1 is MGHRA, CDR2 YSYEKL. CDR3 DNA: TGCGCCAGCAGCCCACTGGACAGTCCTCAGCCCCAGCATTTT. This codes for CASSPLDSPQPQHF.

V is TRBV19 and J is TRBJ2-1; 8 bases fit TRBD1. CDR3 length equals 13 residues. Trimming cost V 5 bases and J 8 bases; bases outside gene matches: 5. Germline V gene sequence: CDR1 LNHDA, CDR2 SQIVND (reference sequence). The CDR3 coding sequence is TGTGCCAGTAGTCAGGGGGCTTGGGATGAGCAGTTCTTC. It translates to CASSQGAWDEQFF.

The CDR3 protein is CASSPRTGANNSPLHF. The CDR3 nucleotides read TGTGCCAGCAGCCCCAGGACAGGGGCGAATAATTCACCCCTCCACTTT. This chain connects TRBV7-2 to TRBJ1-6, with 9 bases fitting TRBD1. This CDR3 is 16 amino acids long. Germline trimming cut 5 bases from V and 5 bases from J; bases unmatched to any gene: 7. Germline V lookup: CDR1 SGHTA, CDR2 FQGNSA.

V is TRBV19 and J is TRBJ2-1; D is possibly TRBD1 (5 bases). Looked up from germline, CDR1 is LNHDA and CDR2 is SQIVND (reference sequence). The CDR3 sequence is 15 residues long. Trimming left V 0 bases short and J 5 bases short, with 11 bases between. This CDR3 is CASSIEDTSHNEQFF. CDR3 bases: TGTGCCAGTAGTATAGAGGACACATCCCACAATGAGCAGTTCTTC.

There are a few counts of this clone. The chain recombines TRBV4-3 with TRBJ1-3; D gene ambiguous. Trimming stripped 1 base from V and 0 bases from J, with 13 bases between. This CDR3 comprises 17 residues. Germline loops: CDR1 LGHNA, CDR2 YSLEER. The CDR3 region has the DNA TGCGCCAGCAGCCAAGCCCCCGGTACAGTCTCTGGAAACACCATATATTTT. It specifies CASSQAPGTVSGNTIYF.

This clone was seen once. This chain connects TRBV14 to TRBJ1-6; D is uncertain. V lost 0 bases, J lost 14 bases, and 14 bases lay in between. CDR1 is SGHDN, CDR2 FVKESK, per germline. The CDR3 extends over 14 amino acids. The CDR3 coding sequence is TGTGCCAGCAGCCAAGACCGGGGTGTTACGGCCCTCCACTTT. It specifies CASSQDRGVTALHF.

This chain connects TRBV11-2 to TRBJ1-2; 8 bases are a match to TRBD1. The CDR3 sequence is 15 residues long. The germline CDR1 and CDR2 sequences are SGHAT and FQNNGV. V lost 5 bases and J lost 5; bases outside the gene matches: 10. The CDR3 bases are TGTGCCAGCAGCCTCCGACAGGGGTGGTTTTATGGCTACACCTTC. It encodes CASSLRQGWFYGYTF.

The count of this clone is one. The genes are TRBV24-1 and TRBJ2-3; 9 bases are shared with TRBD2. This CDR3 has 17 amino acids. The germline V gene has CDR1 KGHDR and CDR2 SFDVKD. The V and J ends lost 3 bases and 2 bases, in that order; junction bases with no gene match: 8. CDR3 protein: CATSDASGGPNTDTQYF. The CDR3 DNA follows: TGTGCCACCAGTGATGCCAGCGGGGGGCCTAACACAGATACGCAGTATTTT.

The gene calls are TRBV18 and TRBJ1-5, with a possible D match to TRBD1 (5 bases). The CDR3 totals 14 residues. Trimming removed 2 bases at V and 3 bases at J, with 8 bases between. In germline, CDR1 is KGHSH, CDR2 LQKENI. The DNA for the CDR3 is TGTGCCAGCTCACCAGGAGGGACCAATCAGCCCCAGCATTTT. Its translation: CASSPGGTNQPQHF.

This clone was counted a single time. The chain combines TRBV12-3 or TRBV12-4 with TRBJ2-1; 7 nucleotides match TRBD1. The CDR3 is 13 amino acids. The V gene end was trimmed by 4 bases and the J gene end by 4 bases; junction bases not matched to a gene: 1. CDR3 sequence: CASSWGQYNEQFF. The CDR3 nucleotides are TGTGCCAGCAGTTGGGGACAGTACAATGAGCAGTTCTTC.

CDR3 in DNA: TGTGCCAGCAGCTTAGATCCGGACAGACGATATGAAAAACTGTTTTTT. It translates to CASSLDPDRRYEKLFF. The rearrangement joins TRBV7-6 to TRBJ1-4; possibly TRBD1 for D (6 bases). CDR1 and CDR2 from the germline V gene are SGHVS and FNYEAQ. V was shortened by 1 base and J by 6 bases, with 15 bases between the two germline ends. The CDR3 loop spans 16 amino acids.

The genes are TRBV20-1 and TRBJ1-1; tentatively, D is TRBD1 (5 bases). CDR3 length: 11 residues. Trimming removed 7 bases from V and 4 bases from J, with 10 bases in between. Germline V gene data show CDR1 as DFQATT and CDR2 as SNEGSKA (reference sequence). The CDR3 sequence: CSVTGVTEAFF. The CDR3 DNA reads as TGCAGTGTCACGGGGGTCACTGAAGCTTTCTTT.

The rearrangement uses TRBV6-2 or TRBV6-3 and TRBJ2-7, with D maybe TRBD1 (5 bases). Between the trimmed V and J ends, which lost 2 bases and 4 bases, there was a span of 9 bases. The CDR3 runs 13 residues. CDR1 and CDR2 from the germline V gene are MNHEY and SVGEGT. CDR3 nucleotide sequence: TGTGCCAGCAGTTACCCGACAGCTTACGAGCAGTACTTC. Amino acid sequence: CASSYPTAYEQYF.

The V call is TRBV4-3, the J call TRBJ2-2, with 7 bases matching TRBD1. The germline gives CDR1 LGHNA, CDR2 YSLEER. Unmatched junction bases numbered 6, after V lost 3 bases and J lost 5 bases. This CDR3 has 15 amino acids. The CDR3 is CASSHGTGATGELFF. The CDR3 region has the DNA TGCGCCAGCAGCCACGGAACAGGGGCGACCGGGGAGCTGTTTTTT.

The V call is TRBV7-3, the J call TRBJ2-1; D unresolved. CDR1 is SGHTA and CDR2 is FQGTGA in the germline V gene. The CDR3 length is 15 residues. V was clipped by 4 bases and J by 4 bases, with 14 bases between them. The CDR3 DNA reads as TGTGCCAGCAGCTCCGAGTGGAGCCTATACAATGAGCAGTTCTTC. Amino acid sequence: CASSSEWSLYNEQFF.

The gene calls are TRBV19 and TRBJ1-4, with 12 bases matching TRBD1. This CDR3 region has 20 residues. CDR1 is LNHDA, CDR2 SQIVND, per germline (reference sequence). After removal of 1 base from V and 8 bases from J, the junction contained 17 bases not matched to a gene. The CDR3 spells CASSIGRGQGASTGVEKLFF. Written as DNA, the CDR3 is TGTGCCAGTAGTATAGGTCGGGGACAGGGGGCGTCAACCGGAGTGGAAAAACTGTTTTTT.

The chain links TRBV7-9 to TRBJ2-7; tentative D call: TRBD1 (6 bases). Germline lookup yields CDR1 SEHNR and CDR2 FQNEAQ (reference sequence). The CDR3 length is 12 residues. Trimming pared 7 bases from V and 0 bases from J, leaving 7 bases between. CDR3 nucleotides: TGTGCCAGCAAGGGGGACTCCTACGAGCAGTACTTC. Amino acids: CASKGDSYEQYF.